This T cell receptor (beta chain) was sequenced for a study of blood T cell repertoires in COVID-19. At the level of the study: From T cells, B-cell-depleted T cells, or PBMCs came the material, which was cDNA or gDNA.

While infection was still active, Seattle patients were enrolled and then followed longitudinally. Germline-derived CDR1 and CDR2 are MNHNY and SVGAGI (reference sequence). Trimming stripped 2 bases from V and 17 bases from J, with 16 bases between. This CDR3 is 13 amino acids long. As processed by the authors: Nucleated cell counts were estimated from reference gene primer amplification. The repertoire was sequenced with immunoSEQ multiplex PCR; TCRdb's copy has only in-frame clones and lacks some. V and J calls and clone size are given by that table; D and trimming were obtained from the DNA. The sample includes 400,000 or so clones, approximately 89% seen only once; the top ten take about 1.6%.

Sequenced sample: peripheral blood. V usage is TRBV6-6 and J usage is TRBJ1-6, with TRBD1 as a possible D gene (6 bases). This TCR was recovered from a woman between 40 and 55 years old with COVID-19, enrolled during active disease. CDR3 sequence reads: CASSYDIGTYVHF. In DNA, the CDR3 is TGTGCCAGCAGTTACGATATCGGGACATATGTCCACTTT.